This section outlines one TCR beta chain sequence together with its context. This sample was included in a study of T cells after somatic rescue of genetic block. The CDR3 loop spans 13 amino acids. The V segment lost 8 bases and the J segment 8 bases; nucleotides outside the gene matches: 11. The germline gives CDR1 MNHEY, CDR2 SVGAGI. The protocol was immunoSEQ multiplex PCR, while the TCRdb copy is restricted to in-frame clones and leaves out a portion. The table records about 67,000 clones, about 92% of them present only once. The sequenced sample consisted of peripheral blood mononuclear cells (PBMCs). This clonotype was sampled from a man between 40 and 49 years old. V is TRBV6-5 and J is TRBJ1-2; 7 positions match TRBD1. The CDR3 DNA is TGTGCCAGCCTAGGGGAGGGGGCATGGGGCTACACCTTC. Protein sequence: CASLGEGAWGYTF.